The 20 T cell receptor beta chains in this list originate from one sample, sequenced in a study of blood T cell repertoires in COVID-19. Clones were read by immunoSEQ multiplex PCR, and TCRdb kept only the in-frame ones, dropping some. The sample includes about 290,000 clones, approximately 89% seen only once; the top ten take roughly 10%. Sequencing was done on a sample of peripheral blood. The receptors were gathered from a woman in her twenties or thirties with COVID-19, enrolled during active disease.

The chain employs TRBV6-5 and TRBJ2-7; TRBD1 is a possible D gene (5 bases). Between the trimmed V and J ends, which lost 2 bases and 1 base, there was a span of 9 bases. CDR3 length: 14 amino acids. CDR1 is MNHEY, CDR2 SVGAGI, per germline. The CDR3 sequence is CASSYLRQSYEQYF. The CDR3 coding sequence is TGTGCCAGCAGTTACCTGCGACAGTCCTACGAGCAGTACTTC.

The chain joins TRBV29-1 to TRBJ2-1; 10 positions agree with TRBD2. Germline values: CDR1 SQVTM, CDR2 ANQGSEA. V shed 8 bases and J 7 bases; nucleotides not matched to a gene: 8. The CDR3 has 13 residues. This CDR3 reads CSLLSGGGNEQFF. In DNA form, the CDR3 reads TGCAGCCTCCTCAGCGGGGGGGGGAATGAGCAGTTCTTC.

The rearrangement links TRBV5-1 to TRBJ1-1, with D perhaps matching TRBD1 (5 bases). Germline lookup yields CDR1 SGHRS and CDR2 YFSETQ. The CDR3 is 14 amino acids. The ends were cut back, 2 bases at V and 7 bases at J, with 15 bases in the middle. The CDR3 coding sequence is TGCGCCAGCAGCTTAGGGCTGGGGCCCATTGAAGCTTTCTTT. Protein product: CASSLGLGPIEAFF.

V usage is TRBV11-2 and J usage is TRBJ2-7; D perhaps matches TRBD1 (5 bases). The germline gives CDR1 SGHAT, CDR2 FQNNGV. Trimming took off 5 bases at V and 6 bases at J, with 23 bases between the two ends. The CDR3 totals 16 residues. This CDR3 is CASSDRKDTKLVEQYF. DNA for the CDR3: TGTGCCAGCAGCGACCGAAAGGACACTAAATTGGTCGAGCAGTACTTC.

This clone was seen once. The CDR3 DNA sequence: TGTGCCAGCAGCCCCAAACCGCTAGCGGCTCACACAGATACGCAGTATTTT. Translated: CASSPKPLAAHTDTQYF. V is TRBV11-3 and J is TRBJ2-3; 7 bases fit TRBD2. Germline values: CDR1 SGHNT, CDR2 YENEEA. Trimming at V came to 5 bases and at J to 2 bases, leaving 13 bases not matched to a gene. The CDR3 sequence is 17 residues long.

This clone was detected ten times or more. The chain employs TRBV27 and TRBJ1-5; tentatively, D is TRBD1 (6 bases). Germline V gene lookup returns CDR1 MNHEY and CDR2 SMNVEV (reference sequence). V was pared by 5 bases and J by 6 bases, with 11 bases between. The CDR3 is 13 residues long. CDR3 loop: CASSEQGSQPQHF. The CDR3 DNA sequence: TGTGCCAGCAGTGAACAGGGTAGTCAGCCCCAGCATTTT.

The rearrangement uses TRBV20-1 and TRBJ2-7, with TRBD2 matching over 8 bases. The CDR3 spans 15 residues. Germline trimming cut 3 bases from V and 2 bases from J; bases unmatched to any gene: 9. The germline V gene encodes CDR1 DFQATT and CDR2 SNEGSKA (reference sequence). Written as DNA, the CDR3 is TGCAGTGCTAGTGGGACTAGAAGACAGGCCTACGAGCAGTACTTC. Translated: CSASGTRRQAYEQYF.

The rearrangement joins TRBV3-1 (or the pseudogene TRBV3-2) to TRBJ2-5; 15 bases match TRBD2. With 0 bases clipped from V and 4 bases from J, the junction kept 12 bases outside the gene matches. Germline values: CDR1 LGHDT, CDR2 YNNKEL (reference sequence). The CDR3 spans 20 residues. This CDR3 reads CASSQDQRDGLAGGRETQYF. The CDR3 bases are TGTGCCAGCAGCCAAGATCAGAGAGACGGACTAGCGGGGGGGAGAGAGACCCAGTACTTC.

V usage is TRBV2 and J usage is TRBJ1-2; 7 bases agree with TRBD1. The length of the CDR3 is 13 residues. Germline CDR1 is SNHLY and CDR2 is FYNNEI. Germline trimming cut 10 bases from V and 2 bases from J; bases unmatched to any gene: 7. CDR3 region: CATPTGINYGYTF. The CDR3 DNA follows: TGTGCCACCCCGACAGGGATAAACTATGGCTACACCTTC.

The chain employs TRBV5-6 and TRBJ1-1, with unresolved D. V lost 2 bases and J lost 4, with 3 bases in between. The CDR3 length is 11 residues. Germline assignment: CDR1 SGHDT and CDR2 YYEEEE. The CDR3 reads CASSFSTEAFF. The CDR3 DNA reads TGTGCCAGCAGCTTCAGCACTGAAGCTTTCTTT.

This clone was counted a single time. The chain joins TRBV19 to TRBJ1-6; unclear D gene. This CDR3 comprises 13 residues. Trimming removed 6 bases from V and 10 bases from J, with 13 bases in between. Germline-derived CDR1 and CDR2 are LNHDA and SQIVND (reference sequence). The DNA of the CDR3 is TGTGCCAGTAGGGAGGCAGCAGGATCACCCCTCCACTTT. Amino acid sequence: CASREAAGSPLHF.

The chain is built from TRBV28 and TRBJ2-7, with D perhaps TRBD1 (5 bases). Germline CDR1 and CDR2: MDHEN and SYDVKM. The germline V and J ends were trimmed by 2 bases and 2 bases, with 13 bases remaining between them. The CDR3 covers 15 residues. CDR3 residues: CASSLLSGWAYEQYF. CDR3 nucleotides: TGTGCCAGCAGTTTACTTTCAGGGTGGGCCTACGAGCAGTACTTC.

This chain links TRBV6-5 with TRBJ2-5; D perhaps matches TRBD1 (5 bases). The germline V and J ends were trimmed by 4 bases and 5 bases, with 14 bases remaining between them. This CDR3 has 14 residues. The germline gives CDR1 MNHEY, CDR2 SVGAGI. CDR3 in DNA: TGTGCCAGCAGTTTGTCCAGGGCGATCGAGACCCAGTACTTC. Its protein is CASSLSRAIETQYF.

V gene TRBV5-5 combines with J gene TRBJ2-3, with D unresolved. The CDR3 has 15 residues. From germline, CDR1 is SGHKS and CDR2 YYEKEE (reference sequence). The V end lost 3 bases, the J end lost 1 base, and 12 bases lay between the germline ends. The CDR3 DNA sequence: TGTGCCAGCAGCTCGAACGGAGCCCGCACAGATACGCAGTATTTT. Translated, it gives CASSSNGARTDTQYF. The full variable domain, its missing parts supplied by reference TRBV5-5 and TRBJ2-3, is DAGVTQSPTHLIKTRGQQVTLRCSPISGHKSVSWYQQVLGQGPQFIFQYYEKEERGRGNFPDRFSARQFPNYSSELNVNALLLGDSALYLCASSSNGARTDTQYFGPGTRLTVL.

The rearrangement joins TRBV28 to TRBJ1-3; D remains ambiguous. From germline, CDR1 is MDHEN and CDR2 SYDVKM. The ends were cut back, 7 bases at V and 1 base at J, with 20 bases in the middle. The CDR3 is 17 amino acids. CDR3 residues: CASTTMIGIGSGNTIYF. In DNA form, the CDR3 reads TGTGCCAGCACTACGATGATCGGGATCGGGTCTGGAAACACCATATATTTT.

This clone was detected only a few times. The chain joins TRBV6-5 to TRBJ2-4; no definite D call. Trimming stripped 6 bases from V and 6 bases from J, with 9 bases between. From germline, CDR1 is MNHEY and CDR2 SVGAGI. The CDR3 totals 12 residues. The CDR3 DNA reads as TGTGCCAGCAGGGCGCCGGGAAACATTCAGTACTTC. Its protein product is CASRAPGNIQYF.

This chain connects TRBV4-1 to TRBJ2-1, with D maybe TRBD1 (6 bases). Germline values: CDR1 MGHRA, CDR2 YSYEKL. Trimming left V 0 bases short and J 4 bases short, with 10 bases between. This CDR3 is 15 amino acids long. This CDR3 reads CASSQEVQGYNEQFF. CDR3 bases: TGCGCCAGCAGCCAAGAGGTACAGGGTTACAATGAGCAGTTCTTC.

In DNA form, the CDR3 reads TGTGCCTGGAGTCGGGAAAATTCACCCCTCCACTTT. Its protein is CAWSRENSPLHF. This chain connects TRBV30 to TRBJ1-6, with D unresolved. The CDR3 contains 12 residues. V was shortened by 2 bases and J by 7 bases, with 6 bases between the two germline ends. Germline-derived CDR1 and CDR2 are GTSNPN and SVGIG (reference sequence).

The chain is built from TRBV27 and TRBJ1-3; D gene ambiguous. The CDR3 consists of 16 residues. The V end was cut by 5 bases, the J end by 1 base, with 15 bases between. Germline V CDR1 and CDR2: MNHEY, SMNVEV (reference sequence). CDR3 DNA: TGTGCCAGCAGTCCCCGCACACGTACATCTGGAAACACCATATATTTT. Its protein product is CASSPRTRTSGNTIYF.

This chain uses TRBV2 with TRBJ1-1; D is ambiguous. This CDR3 contains 14 residues. Trimming removed 5 bases from V and 0 bases from J, with 10 bases in between. Germline V gene data show CDR1 as SNHLY and CDR2 as FYNNEI. CDR3 loop: CASSITEMNTEAFF. CDR3 in DNA: TGTGCCAGCAGTATAACCGAGATGAACACTGAAGCTTTCTTT.